The rows below give T cell receptor beta chains drawn from one sample of a study of T cell responses to AZD1222 COVID-19 vaccine. Measured with immunoSEQ multiplex PCR; TCRdb has only the in-frame clones, and not every one. Of about 180,000 clones listed, 80% to 95% are singletons. Specimen: peripheral blood, collected 28 days after the second AZD1222 dose. The receptors were gathered from an adult who received the AZD1222 COVID-19 vaccine. CDR3s include the opening cysteine and the closing phenylalanine or tryptophan. Each record gives: J gene, CDR3 length, V gene, clone size, D gene, CDR3 DNA, CDR3 protein. D genes are given only for firm matches. Clone sizes are given selectively: once, few, many, or a class where the clone is expanded.

>TRBJ2-3|16|TRBV4-2|-|TRBD2
TGTGCCAGCAGCCAAGGGCTAGCGGGAGGGGCAGATACGCAGTATTTT
CASSQGLAGGADTQYF
>TRBJ1-2|15|TRBV7-8|-|-
TGTGCCAGCAGCCGAGAGTGGGGGGCGAACTATGGCTACACCTTC
CASSREWGANYGYTF
>TRBJ2-1|13|TRBV5-6|-|-
TGTGCCAGCAGCTTGGGTCGGTCCAATGAGCAGTTCTTC
CASSLGRSNEQFF
>TRBJ2-2|15|TRBV5-5|-|TRBD1
TGTGCCAGCAGCTTGGTTAGGGGGCGGGTCGGGGAGCTGTTTTTT
CASSLVRGRVGELFF
>TRBJ2-3|15|TRBV28|-|-
TGTGCCAGCAGTTTAACGGCAGCTCGCACAGATACGCAGTATTTT
CASSLTAARTDTQYF
>TRBJ1-2|13|TRBV29-1|-|-
TGCAGCGTTGCCAAGGGCGAAGACTATGGCTACACCTTC
CSVAKGEDYGYTF
>TRBJ2-7|17|TRBV21-1|few|-
TGTGCCAGCACCAAACCGGGACTAGCAAGGGGGGTCTACGAGCAGTACTTC
CASTKPGLARGVYEQYF
>TRBJ2-2|14|TRBV13|-|TRBD2
TGTGCCAGCGGCGCCCGGGACTACGCCGGGGAGCTGTTTTTT
CASGARDYAGELFF
>TRBJ2-1|16|TRBV7-2|-|-
TGTGCCAGCAGCCAGAGCGGGACATCCGGGCGGAATGAGCAGTTCTTC
CASSQSGTSGRNEQFF
>TRBJ2-1|14|TRBV19|-|TRBD2
TGTGCCAGTAAGGGGCTAGCGGGCTACAATGAGCAGTTCTTC
CASKGLAGYNEQFF
>TRBJ1-2|13|TRBV11-2|-|-
TGTGCCAGCAGCCGAGGCGGGGGTTATGGCTACACCTTC
CASSRGGGYGYTF
>TRBJ2-5|15|TRBV7-3|-|TRBD2
TGTGCCAGCAGTCATAGCGGGAGGCCCGAGGAGACCCAGTACTTC
CASSHSGRPEETQYF
>TRBJ2-7|14|TRBV9|-|-
TGTGCCAGCAGCGCCCACATCAGGGACGGGGAGCAGTACTTC
CASSAHIRDGEQYF
>TRBJ2-3|17|TRBV19|-|TRBD2
TGTGCCAGTAGTTCACAACCGGGACTAGCGGGGAAAGATACGCAGTATTTT
CASSSQPGLAGKDTQYF
>TRBJ2-2|16|TRBV9|once|TRBD2
TGTGCCAGCAGCGTGGGGGGTAGCGGGACCACCGGGGAGCTGTTTTTT
CASSVGGSGTTGELFF
>TRBJ1-1|14|TRBV6-5|-|-
TGTGCCAGCAGACAAGGGGTCCTAAACACTGAAGCTTTCTTT
CASRQGVLNTEAFF
>TRBJ1-5|13|TRBV30|-|-
TGTGCCTGGAGGGGAAGTGGCAATCAGCCCCAGCATTTT
CAWRGSGNQPQHF
>TRBJ1-5|15|TRBV4-1|-|-
TGCGCCAGCAGCCAAGATGGGGTGGGGAGGCAGCCCCAGCATTTT
CASSQDGVGRQPQHF
>TRBJ2-3|15|TRBV7-2|once|TRBD2
TGTGCCAGCAGCCCGACTAGCGGGAGCGCAGATACGCAGTATTTT
CASSPTSGSADTQYF
>TRBJ1-2|12|TRBV7-9|-|-
TGTGCCAGCAGCCGGGGGGACTATGGCTACACCTTC
CASSRGDYGYTF
>TRBJ1-5|15|TRBV19|-|-
TGTGCCAGTAGTCCCGGTCTCCAAATCAATCAGCCCCAGCATTTT
CASSPGLQINQPQHF
>TRBJ1-4|16|TRBV5-1|once|TRBD1
TGCGCCAGCGGACAGGGAAGTCCTGCAACTAATGAAAAACTGTTTTTT
CASGQGSPATNEKLFF
>TRBJ2-4|19|TRBV9|-|TRBD1
TGTGCCAGCAGCCAGGGGGAAGATCGGCTGGACCTAGCCAAAAACATTCAGTACTTC
CASSQGEDRLDLAKNIQYF
>TRBJ1-5|19|TRBV7-6|-|TRBD1
TGTGCCAGCAGCTTAGTGCCCCTGACAGGGAGGTATAGCAATCAGCCCCAGCATTTT
CASSLVPLTGRYSNQPQHF
>TRBJ1-1|12|TRBV30|once|-
TGTGCCTGGAGTGTATTTGGGGCTGAAGCTTTCTTT
CAWSVFGAEAFF
>TRBJ1-1|16|TRBV4-3|-|-
TGCGCCAGCAGCCAAGATTCTGGGGGTTGGAACACTGAAGCTTTCTTT
CASSQDSGGWNTEAFF
>TRBJ2-7|12|TRBV10-3|-|-
TGTGCCATCAATGGCGACTCCTACGAGCAGTACTTC
CAINGDSYEQYF
>TRBJ1-1|15|TRBV5-1|-|TRBD1
TGCGCCAGCAGCGACCAGGGACAGTTGAACACTGAAGCTTTCTTT
CASSDQGQLNTEAFF
>TRBJ1-6|15|TRBV9|-|-
TGTGCCAGCCAAGCTAGACCCCTAACCCACTCACCCCTCCACTTT
CASQARPLTHSPLHF
>TRBJ1-5|15|TRBV15|-|-
TGTGCCACCAGCAGAGATCGAGGGTCTATCGAGCCCCAGCATTTT
CATSRDRGSIEPQHF
>TRBJ2-7|11|TRBV12-3/TRBV12-4|-|-
TGTGCCAGCAGTTTTCGTCACGAGCAGTACTTC
CASSFRHEQYF